This T cell receptor beta chain emerged from a study of CD8 T cells in ankylosing spondylitis. The CDR3 sequence is 14 residues long. CDR1 DFQATT and CDR2 SNEGSKA come from the germline V gene (reference sequence). J was trimmed by 6 bases and V by 6 bases; bases with no gene match: 11. TCRdb processed the 5' RACE reads anew with MiXCR; each CDR3 protein has one entry. Of more than 110,000 distinct CDR3 sequences listed, 7% to 10% are singletons. The rearrangement uses TRBV20-1 and TRBJ2-5, with 9 bases lining up with TRBD1. Input material: synovial fluid, either unsorted or a sorted T cell fraction (not recorded which). The sequence came from a male donor with ankylosing spondylitis. In DNA form, the CDR3 reads TGCAGTGCCGACTCAGGACAGGGGTTTCAGACCCAGTACTTC. Translated: CSADSGQGFQTQYF.